A single sample gave rise to the 32 T cell receptor beta chains below, sequenced in a study of memory CD8 T cells in hepatitis C reinfection. Profiling relied on immunoSEQ multiplex PCR, and the TCRdb table lists in-frame clones only, not all of them. The profile shows some 50,000 clones, 85% to 90% of them singletons. Time point indicated: late/post reinfection, 12 to 24 weeks after detection. TCR sequencing was done directly ex vivo on sorted cells, without expansion in vitro. The sequenced sample was naive CD8+ T cells sorted from blood. These receptors were obtained from a man younger than 35 with hepatitis C virus infection.

V and J are TRBV6-1 and TRBJ2-7; no clear D gene. This CDR3 region has 14 residues. The V gene's germline CDR1 is MNHNS and CDR2 SASEGT. V was pared by 0 bases and J by 3 bases, with 9 bases between. CDR3 sequence: CASSEAVAVYEQYF. The CDR3 bases are TGTGCCAGCAGTGAAGCGGTAGCTGTCTACGAGCAGTACTTC.

This chain links TRBV19 with TRBJ1-1, with D hard to call. V was pared by 1 base and J by 11 bases, with 14 bases between. This CDR3 has 13 amino acids. Germline CDR1 LNHDA, CDR2 SQIVND (reference sequence). The CDR3 coding sequence is TGTGCCAGTAGTATAGGAGGGTTCCTTGGGGCTTTCTTT. This codes for CASSIGGFLGAFF.

This clone was picked up one time. The rearrangement links TRBV4-1 to TRBJ2-3; TRBD2 matches at 9 bases. V gave up 3 bases and J gave up 2 bases; unmatched junction bases: 18. The CDR3 has 20 amino acids. Looked up from germline, CDR1 is MGHRA and CDR2 is YSYEKL. The CDR3 region is CASSQRGGMAGGPVTDTQYF. CDR3 bases: TGCGCCAGCAGCCAGCGCGGCGGGATGGCGGGGGGGCCCGTCACAGATACGCAGTATTTT.

In nucleotides, the CDR3 is TGTGCCAGCAGTTTATCCTTTACGGGGGGGCTCAACGGTGAGCAGTTCTTC. This gives the protein CASSLSFTGGLNGEQFF. The chain combines TRBV27 with TRBJ2-1, with 8 bases lining up with TRBD2. The CDR3 extends over 17 amino acids. Germline CDR1 is MNHEY and CDR2 is SMNVEV (reference sequence). The V gene end was trimmed by 0 bases and the J gene end by 9 bases; junction bases not matched to a gene: 13.

This sequence joins TRBV27 and TRBJ2-3; TRBD2 matches 12 bases. Germline V gene lookup returns CDR1 MNHEY and CDR2 SMNVEV (reference sequence). This CDR3 has 16 residues. Losses at the gene ends were 5 bases for V and 2 bases for J; bases not matched to a gene: 5. CDR3 amino acids: CASSRLAGGATDTQYF. The CDR3 DNA sequence: TGTGCCAGCAGTCGTCTAGCGGGGGGGGCCACAGATACGCAGTATTTT.

The chain joins TRBV13 to TRBJ2-4; 7 bases are shared with TRBD2. The CDR3 consists of 16 residues. CDR1 PRHDT and CDR2 FYEKMQ come from the germline V gene (reference sequence). Trimming removed 2 bases from V and 0 bases from J; junction bases left unmatched: 4. CDR3 coding DNA: TGTGCCAGCAGCTTACAGCGGGGCCGAGCCAAAAACATTCAGTACTTC. It specifies CASSLQRGRAKNIQYF.

The V call is TRBV14, the J call TRBJ2-7, with 10 positions matching TRBD1. The CDR3 runs 17 residues. Germline CDR1 reads SGHDN; CDR2 reads FVKESK. V lost 3 bases, J lost 0 bases, and 8 bases stayed unmatched. The CDR3 reads CASSQTPGQGSSYEQYV. The CDR3 nucleotides read TGTGCCAGCAGCCAGACCCCGGGACAGGGGAGCTCCTACGAGCAGTACGTC.

This clone was detected a few times. This sequence joins TRBV6-6 and TRBJ1-1; D is undetermined. The germline V gene encodes CDR1 MNHNY and CDR2 SVGAGI (reference sequence). V was cut by 7 bases and J by 2 bases, with 11 bases left in between. This CDR3 has 13 residues. The CDR3 here is CASMSDGNTEAFF. Written as DNA, the CDR3 is TGTGCCAGCATGAGCGACGGTAACACTGAAGCTTTCTTT.

This clone was counted once. The V gene is TRBV6-1, the J gene TRBJ2-7, with TRBD2 matching 9 bases. The germline gives CDR1 MNHNS, CDR2 SASEGT. This CDR3 has 15 amino acids. V gave up 3 bases and J gave up 2 bases; unmatched junction bases: 5. The CDR3 loop is CASSEYRLAAYEQYF. The CDR3 DNA reads as TGTGCCAGCAGTGAGTATAGACTAGCGGCCTACGAGCAGTACTTC.

The genes are TRBV2 and TRBJ2-2; the D gene is possibly TRBD1 (6 bases). Germline CDR1 and CDR2: SNHLY and FYNNEI. CDR3 length: 15 amino acids. The V end was cut by 0 bases, the J end by 5 bases, with 10 bases between. CDR3 region: CASSEAQGMTGELFF. The CDR3 nucleotides read TGTGCCAGCAGTGAAGCCCAGGGGATGACCGGGGAGCTGTTTTTT.

The chain links TRBV6-5 to TRBJ2-1; D possibly corresponds to TRBD1 (6 bases). Germline assignment: CDR1 MNHEY and CDR2 SVGAGI. CDR3 size: 16 residues. V lost 0 bases to trimming and J lost 5 bases, with 14 bases between them. The chain's CDR3 is CASSYSLGQPNNEQFF. CDR3 coding DNA: TGTGCCAGCAGTTACTCCCTCGGACAGCCAAACAATGAGCAGTTCTTC.

The chain combines TRBV14 with TRBJ2-7; a possible D gene is TRBD2 (5 bases). Trimming removed 2 bases at V and 3 bases at J, with 11 bases between. The CDR3 runs 14 residues. Germline lookup yields CDR1 SGHDN and CDR2 FVKESK. The CDR3 is CASSQMDGDYEQYF. The CDR3, as DNA: TGTGCCAGCAGCCAAATGGACGGGGACTACGAGCAGTACTTC.

V is TRBV6-5 and J is TRBJ2-3; 8 bases are shared with TRBD2. CDR1 is MNHEY and CDR2 is SVGAGI in the germline V gene. The trim removed 4 bases at V and 0 bases at J, leaving 0 bases unmatched. The CDR3 is 14 residues long. Written as DNA, the CDR3 is TGTGCCAGCAGTTCGGGGGGGAGCACAGATACGCAGTATTTT. Translated, it gives CASSSGGSTDTQYF.

The V and J genes are TRBV6-5 and TRBJ1-1, with 9 bases lining up with TRBD1. This CDR3 is built from 12 residues. Per germline, CDR1 MNHEY and CDR2 SVGAGI. With 2 bases clipped from V and 11 bases from J, the junction kept 3 bases outside the gene matches. DNA for the CDR3: TGTGCCAGCAGTTACCGGACAGGGGAGGCTTTCTTT. Encoded protein: CASSYRTGEAFF.

The CDR3 spells CASSIDVGEESEAFF. The CDR3 nucleotides are TGTGCCAGTAGTATAGATGTGGGGGAGGAGTCTGAAGCTTTCTTT. V gene TRBV19 combines with J gene TRBJ1-1, with a weak D call TRBD1 (5 bases). Trimming left V 0 bases short and J 6 bases short, with 14 bases between. This CDR3 spans 15 amino acids. The germline V gene has CDR1 LNHDA and CDR2 SQIVND (reference sequence).

J is TRBJ2-7 and V is TRBV18; possible D gene TRBD2, 6 bases. CDR1 KGHSH and CDR2 LQKENI come from the germline V gene. The V end lost 2 bases, the J end lost 0 bases, and 11 bases lay between the germline ends. The CDR3 contains 15 residues. The CDR3 DNA reads as TGTGCCAGCTCACCAGGGACTGCAGACTCCTACGAGCAGTACTTC. It yields the protein CASSPGTADSYEQYF.

This chain joins TRBV11-2 and TRBJ2-5; TRBD2 aligns across 16 bases. V lost 5 bases, J lost 4 bases, and 4 bases stayed unmatched. This CDR3 is 16 amino acids long. From germline, CDR1 is SGHAT and CDR2 FQNNGV. The CDR3 is CASSPGTSGGGETQYF. The CDR3 DNA sequence: TGTGCCAGCAGCCCCGGGACTAGCGGGGGGGGAGAGACCCAGTACTTC.

This clone was counted once. This sequence joins TRBV19 and TRBJ1-5; D perhaps matches TRBD1 (5 bases). Trimming stripped 3 bases from V and 4 bases from J, with 10 bases between. The CDR3 has 14 residues. Per germline, CDR1 LNHDA and CDR2 SQIVND (reference sequence). CDR3 DNA: TGTGCCAGTAGTATTGGGCAGGGTAATCAGCCCCAGCATTTT. Translation: CASSIGQGNQPQHF. Variable domain in full (rest from reference TRBV19 and TRBJ1-5): DGGITQSPKYLFRKEGQNVTLSCEQNLNHDAMYWYRQDPGQGLRLIYYSQIVNDFQKGDIAEGYSVSREKKESFPLTVTSAQKNPTAFYLCASSIGQGNQPQHFGDGTRLSIL.

This sequence joins TRBV27 and TRBJ1-1; D not certain. The germline CDR1 and CDR2 sequences are MNHEY and SMNVEV (reference sequence). CDR3 length equals 16 residues. V shed 0 bases and J shed 0 bases, with 11 bases lying between them. The CDR3 bases are TGTGCCAGCAGTTTATCGGTGGAGCGGATGAACACTGAAGCTTTCTTT. Translated, it gives CASSLSVERMNTEAFF.

The J gene is TRBJ2-5, the V gene TRBV7-9; 10 bases map to TRBD1. The CDR3 covers 15 residues. Per the germline V gene, CDR1 is SEHNR and CDR2 is FQNEAQ (reference sequence). V gave up 1 base and J gave up 11 bases; unmatched junction bases: 10. In nucleotides, the CDR3 is TGTGCCAGCAGCTTAGGTGGGACAGGGGCGCCTGAGCAGTACTTC. Its protein is CASSLGGTGAPEQYF.

The chain uses TRBV28 and TRBJ1-6; 7 bases map to TRBD1. The CDR3 extends over 18 amino acids. The germline V gene encodes CDR1 MDHEN and CDR2 SYDVKM. V shed 5 bases and J 0 bases; nucleotides not matched to a gene: 10. Here the CDR3 reads CASSPNRWDSSYNSPLHF. CDR3 nucleotides: TGTGCCAGCAGTCCGAACAGATGGGACAGCTCCTATAATTCACCCCTCCACTTT.

This clone was seen only once. The genes are TRBV19 and TRBJ1-1, with 7 bases aligning to TRBD1. V was pared by 4 bases and J by 1 base, with 3 bases of the junction left unmatched. The CDR3 is 14 residues long. Germline CDR1 LNHDA, CDR2 SQIVND (reference sequence). The CDR3 region is CASSTQGGNTEAFF. CDR3 sequence (DNA): TGTGCCAGTAGTACTCAGGGGGGGAACACTGAAGCTTTCTTT. The variable domain in full, completed from reference TRBV19 and TRBJ1-1, reads DGGITQSPKYLFRKEGQNVTLSCEQNLNHDAMYWYRQDPGQGLRLIYYSQIVNDFQKGDIAEGYSVSREKKESFPLTVTSAQKNPTAFYLCASSTQGGNTEAFFGQGTRLTVV.

The chain has TRBV28 and TRBJ2-1; D is unresolved. CDR1 and CDR2 (germline): MDHEN, SYDVKM. V lost 4 bases, J lost 6 bases, and 31 bases lay in between. The CDR3 is 20 residues long. The chain's CDR3 is CASSSPVGVELAASSNEQFF. The CDR3 coding sequence is TGTGCCAGCAGTTCACCAGTTGGAGTCGAGTTGGCGGCGAGCTCCAATGAGCAGTTCTTC.

This clone was recorded once. This rearrangement joins TRBV2 to TRBJ2-2; 8 bases match TRBD2. V gave up 8 bases and J gave up 5 bases; unmatched junction bases: 10. The CDR3 has 15 amino acids. The germline V gene has CDR1 SNHLY and CDR2 FYNNEI. CDR3 DNA sequence: TGTGCCAGCGTGAGGTCGCGGGAGGTAACCGGGGAGCTGTTTTTT. It specifies CASVRSREVTGELFF.

The chain links TRBV5-6 to TRBJ2-1, with a possible D match to TRBD2 (5 bases). CDR3 length equals 15 residues. Germline CDR1 SGHDT, CDR2 YYEEEE. V dropped 0 bases and J dropped 0 bases, with 7 bases sitting between them. DNA for the CDR3: TGTGCCAGCAGCTTGGCGGGAACCTCCTACAATGAGCAGTTCTTC. Its protein product is CASSLAGTSYNEQFF.

This clone was found once. The chain joins TRBV27 to TRBJ2-1; 9 nucleotides align to TRBD1. Germline CDR1 reads MNHEY; CDR2 reads SMNVEV (reference sequence). V gave up 0 bases and J gave up 2 bases; unmatched junction bases: 2. There are 16 residues in the CDR3. The CDR3 DNA reads TGTGCCAGCAGTTTATCCACAGGGGGCCCCTACAATGAGCAGTTCTTC. Its translation: CASSLSTGGPYNEQFF.

The rearrangement joins TRBV6-1 to TRBJ2-2, with 8 bases aligning to TRBD1. CDR1 is MNHNS, CDR2 SASEGT, per germline. The CDR3 has 14 residues. The ends lost 5 bases at V and 5 bases at J; junction bases unmatched: 4. The CDR3 DNA is TGTGCCAGCAGTCCCAGACAGGGGACCGGGGAGCTGTTTTTT. The encoded protein is CASSPRQGTGELFF.

The V and J genes are TRBV5-1 and TRBJ2-7; D is possibly TRBD1 (5 bases). In germline, CDR1 is SGHRS, CDR2 YFSETQ. Trimming removed 4 bases at V and 0 bases at J, with 14 bases between. This CDR3 has 15 amino acids. The CDR3 DNA sequence: TGCGCCAGCAGCCTCGGACACACGAGCTCCTACGAGCAGTACTTC. Translating gives CASSLGHTSSYEQYF.

V gene TRBV11-2 combines with J gene TRBJ2-3, with D unclear. The CDR3 contains 12 residues. V lost 5 bases and J lost 6, with 9 bases in between. Germline CDR1 and CDR2: SGHAT and FQNNGV. The CDR3 reads CASSPTPDTQYF. In DNA, the CDR3 is TGTGCCAGCAGCCCTACTCCGGATACGCAGTATTTT. Looking up the rest from reference TRBV11-2 and TRBJ2-3 gives the full variable domain: EAGVAQSPRYKIIEKRQSVAFWCNPISGHATLYWYQQILGQGPKLLIQFQNNGVVDDSQLPKDRFSAERLKGVDSTLKIQPAKLEDSAVYLCASSPTPDTQYFGPGTRLTVL.

This rearrangement joins TRBV11-2 to TRBJ1-6; 8 bases are shared with TRBD1. CDR3 length equals 15 residues. Unmatched junction bases numbered 7, after V lost 5 bases and J lost 7 bases. Germline V CDR1 and CDR2: SGHAT, FQNNGV. This CDR3 reads CASSPGTGQNSPLHF. In DNA form, the CDR3 reads TGTGCCAGCAGCCCCGGGACAGGACAGAATTCACCCCTCCACTTT.

The chain joins TRBV29-1 to TRBJ1-2; 7 nucleotides line up with TRBD1. V dropped 0 bases and J dropped 4; count of bases not matched to a gene: 20. Germline CDR1 SQVTM, CDR2 ANQGSEA. CDR3 length: 19 residues. The CDR3 reads CSVEDGRGDRALGTYGYTF. CDR3 DNA: TGCAGCGTTGAAGATGGTCGAGGAGACAGGGCTCTAGGTACCTATGGCTACACCTTC.

V usage is TRBV7-9 and J usage is TRBJ1-2, with D unclear. The germline V and J ends were trimmed by 4 bases and 6 bases, with 9 bases remaining between them. The CDR3 sequence is 12 residues long. Germline CDR1 reads SEHNR; CDR2 reads FQNEAQ (reference sequence). The CDR3, as DNA: TGTGCCAGCAGCTACGACACTCATGGCTACACCTTC. Its protein is CASSYDTHGYTF.